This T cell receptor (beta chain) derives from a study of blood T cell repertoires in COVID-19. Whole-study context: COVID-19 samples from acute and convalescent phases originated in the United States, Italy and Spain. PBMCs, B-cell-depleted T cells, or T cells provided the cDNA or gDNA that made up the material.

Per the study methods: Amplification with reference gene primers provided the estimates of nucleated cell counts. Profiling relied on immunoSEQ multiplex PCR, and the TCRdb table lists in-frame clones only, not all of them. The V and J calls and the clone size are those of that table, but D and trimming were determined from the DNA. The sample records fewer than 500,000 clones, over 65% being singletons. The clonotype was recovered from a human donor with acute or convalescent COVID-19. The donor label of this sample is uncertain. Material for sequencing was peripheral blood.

The DNA for the CDR3 is TGTGCCAGCAGTTACTCCACTAGCGCTGAGCAGTTCTTC. Amino acid sequence: CASSYSTSAEQFF. The V call is TRBV6-5, the J call TRBJ2-1, with 7 bases matching TRBD2. Trimming cost V 0 bases and J 9 bases; bases outside gene matches: 2. The CDR3 length is 13 residues. Looked up from germline, CDR1 is MNHEY and CDR2 is SVGAGI.